One sample yielded the 4 T cell receptor beta chains listed below, sequenced in a study of blood T cells in healthy people across ages. A J-beta primer mix and a sample-barcoded 5' primer were used in a second PCR of about 7 to 12 cycles. TCRdb recomputed calls from the 5' RACE reads with MiXCR, one row per CDR3 protein. The table has some 1.5 million distinct CDR3 sequences, roughly 28% seen once. The sample was blood. The receptors come from a woman between 25 and 40 years old in good health.

Concerning this clonotype: A much larger clonotype is one base distant, so this may be a read error. The rearrangement joins TRBV7-2 to TRBJ2-5; D possibly corresponds to TRBD2 (6 bases). Trimming shortened V by 1 base and J by 4 bases, and 16 bases separated the two germline ends. The germline gives CDR1 SGHTA, CDR2 FQGNSA. The CDR3 length is 16 residues. CDR3 coding DNA: TGTGCCAGCAGCTTAGAGACGGGGGAGCCTTTAGAGACCCAGTACTTC. It encodes CASSLETGEPLETQYF.

This clonotype has more than one count but fewer than ten. The chain links TRBV10-3 to TRBJ2-3; TRBD1 or TRBD2 may be the D gene (6 bases each). The CDR3 is 13 amino acids. Trimming removed 6 bases from V and 4 bases from J, with 11 bases in between. Germline V gene lookup returns CDR1 ENHRY and CDR2 SYGVKD. The CDR3 here is CAIREEGADTQYF. The CDR3 bases are TGTGCCATCAGAGAGGAGGGGGCAGATACGCAGTATTTT.

J is TRBJ1-1 and V is TRBV10-3, with 7 bases lining up with TRBD1. Germline-derived CDR1 and CDR2 are ENHRY and SYGVKD. V shed 0 bases, J shed 3 bases, and the junction held 4 bases outside the gene matches. The CDR3 is 15 residues long. The CDR3 protein is CAISESTGHDTEAFF. CDR3 DNA: TGTGCCATCAGTGAGTCGACAGGGCACGACACTGAAGCTTTCTTT.

This clonotype was seen many times. The chain is built from TRBV12-3 or TRBV12-4 and TRBJ2-5; 7 bases align to TRBD2. There are 14 residues in the CDR3. After removal of 5 bases from V and 3 bases from J, the junction contained 6 bases not matched to a gene. This chain's CDR3 is CASSLSGREETQYF. The CDR3 DNA follows: TGTGCCAGCAGTCTTAGCGGGCGGGAAGAGACCCAGTACTTC.